This T cell receptor beta chain derives from a study of shared clonotypes between healthy human individuals. Across the study: Used for every donor were three CD4 naive, three CD4 memory, two CD8 naive and one CD8 memory plate.

Trimming pared 6 bases from V and 1 base from J, leaving 15 bases between. This CDR3 is 15 amino acids long. CDR1 SGHVS and CDR2 FQNEAQ come from the germline V gene. Notes on the study in general: Naive CD4 clonotypes were shared across a handful of donors at about 5%. Even with large depth, rarefaction showed that sorted-subset sequencing was incomplete.

Donors, healthy HIV-negative adults, lacked recent acute infections or vaccinations. The assay was immunoSEQ multiplex PCR, and TCRdb's table has in-frame clones only and misses some. The table shows about 2 million clones, with over 85% occurring only once. This clone was counted once. Its antigen is unknown. The material sequenced was naive CD4+ T cells sorted from blood. Specified subset: CD45RA+ positively selected. The receptor was derived from a man in his late teens or twenties in good health. The chain joins TRBV7-8 to TRBJ1-1; no clear D. The CDR3 sequence is CASRLTTQSNTEAFF. The CDR3, as DNA: TGTGCCAGCAGACTGACCACCCAGTCGAACACTGAAGCTTTCTTT. Looking up the rest from reference TRBV7-8 and TRBJ1-1 gives the full variable domain: GAGVSQSPRYKVAKRGQDVALRCDPISGHVSLFWYQQALGQGPEFLTYFQNEAQLDKSGLPSDRFFAERPEGSVSTLKIQRTQQEDSAVYLCASRLTTQSNTEAFFGQGTRLTVV.